This T cell receptor (beta chain) stems from a study of T cell repertoires in urothelial bladder cancer. Regarding the study as a whole: One T-cell clone reached up to roughly 17% of carcinoma infiltrating lymphocytes.

The assay was immunoSEQ multiplex PCR, and TCRdb's table has in-frame clones only and misses some. Among about 13,000 clones, 66% were seen once, and the ten largest hold under 10%. Points on this clone: What it binds is unknown.

This clonotype was sampled from a human donor with urothelial carcinoma. The specimen was tumor-infiltrating cells from bladder cancer.

The CDR3 DNA is TGTGCCAGCAGCTTAGTGGGGGGAGCAACCTACGAGCAGTACTTC. Its protein product is CASSLVGGATYEQYF. The chain is built from TRBV11-2 and TRBJ2-7; tentatively, D is TRBD2 (6 bases). V lost 1 base and J 2 bases, leaving 12 bases between the germline ends. Per the germline V gene, CDR1 is SGHAT and CDR2 is FQNNGV. The CDR3 extends over 15 amino acids.